The 25 T cell receptor beta chains below come from one sample, sequenced in a study of T cell repertoires in cytomegalovirus infection. TCRdb called the reads again in MiXCR, with one record for every CDR3 protein. The sample lists almost 550,000 distinct CDR3 sequences, approximately 17% occurring once. Sequenced material: CD8+ T cells from PBMCs. The receptors originated from a human donor in good health (CMV status not recorded). Some clones in this sample may be carry-over from other donors' samples.

This clonotype was detected many times. The rearrangement uses TRBV19 and TRBJ2-7, with 14 bases lining up with TRBD2. The J segment lost 5 bases and the V segment lost 11 bases, leaving 14 bases of the junction unmatched. CDR3 length: 16 amino acids. Germline V gene sequence: CDR1 LNHDA, CDR2 SQIVND (reference sequence). CDR3 DNA sequence: TGTGCCGGGACCGGGACTAGCGGGAGTGGTAAAAACGAGCAGTACTTC. Translated: CAGTGTSGSGKNEQYF.

The chain combines TRBV3-1 with TRBJ2-1; no reliable D call. Trimming removed 4 bases from V and 8 bases from J, with 24 bases in between. Germline V gene lookup returns CDR1 LGHDT and CDR2 YNNKEL (reference sequence). This CDR3 spans 17 amino acids. CDR3 loop: CASSPPGAFSYGDEQFF. CDR3 bases: TGTGCCAGCAGCCCCCCCGGTGCGTTCTCCTATGGGGATGAGCAGTTCTTC.

For this clonotype: One end of the junction varies from germline; a read error may be responsible. The gene calls are TRBV7-6 and TRBJ1-1, with D perhaps matching TRBD1 (6 bases). CDR3 size: 15 residues. The germline CDR1 and CDR2 sequences are SGHVS and FNYEAQ. Here the CDR3 DNA reads TGTGCCAGCACCACTCTCAGGGGCTTGAACTCTGAAGCTTTCTTT. Translation gives CASTTLRGLNSEAFF.

The chain has TRBV2 and TRBJ1-4; TRBD1 is a possible D gene (5 bases). Germline V lookup: CDR1 SNHLY, CDR2 FYNNEI. The CDR3 spans 15 residues. The V gene lost 2 bases and the J gene lost 6 bases, with 13 bases spanning the gap. CDR3 in DNA: TGTGCCAGCAGTGAATATGGGGGGGGGTATGAAAAACTGTTTTTT. This translates into CASSEYGGGYEKLFF.

The rearrangement joins TRBV12-3 or TRBV12-4 to TRBJ2-2; 13 nucleotides align to TRBD2. The CDR3 extends over 17 amino acids. V shed 6 bases and J 4 bases; nucleotides not matched to a gene: 8. The CDR3 is CASRATSGRAVTGELFF. CDR3 DNA: TGTGCCAGCAGGGCAACTAGCGGGAGGGCCGTCACCGGGGAGCTGTTTTTT.

This clonotype was seen ten or more times. The chain is built from TRBV7-9 and TRBJ1-2; 7 nucleotides line up with TRBD1. CDR1 and CDR2 from the germline V gene are SEHNR and FQNEAQ (reference sequence). The V and J ends lost 8 bases and 4 bases, in that order; junction bases with no gene match: 7. The CDR3 is made up of 13 amino acids. CDR3 nucleotide sequence: TGTGCCAGCCGAGACAGGGAGGGCTATGGCTACACCTTC. Its translation is CASRDREGYGYTF. Filled out from reference TRBV7-9 and TRBJ1-2, the complete variable domain reads DTGVSQNPRHKITKRGQNVTFRCDPISEHNRLYWYRQTLGQGPEFLTYFQNEAQLEKSRLLSDRFSAERPKGSFSTLEIQRTEQGDSAMYLCASRDREGYGYTFGSGTRLTVV.

The chain links TRBV5-5 to TRBJ1-6; no clear D gene. Trimming left V 3 bases short and J 4 bases short, with 14 bases between. The CDR3 sequence is 16 residues long. Germline CDR1 SGHKS, CDR2 YYEKEE (reference sequence). CDR3 DNA: TGTGCCAGCAGCTCACTTTACTCTGGATATAATTCACCCCTCCACTTT. This sequence encodes CASSSLYSGYNSPLHF.

This clonotype was counted ten times or more. J is TRBJ1-3 and V is TRBV7-2; possibly TRBD1 for D (5 bases). Germline CDR1 SGHTA, CDR2 FQGNSA. V dropped 5 bases and J dropped 0 bases, with 14 bases sitting between them. CDR3 length equals 16 residues. CDR3 DNA: TGTGCCAGCAGCCCCGCGGGACGGAGCTCTGGAAACACCATATATTTT. Its translation is CASSPAGRSSGNTIYF. Combining the CDR3 with reference TRBV7-2 and TRBJ1-3 gives the whole variable domain GAGVSQSPSNKVTEKGKDVELRCDPISGHTALYWYRQSLGQGLEFLIYFQGNSAPDKSGLPSDRFSAERTGGSVSTLTIQRTQQEDSAVYLCASSPAGRSSGNTIYFGEGSWLTVV.

This clonotype has ten or more counts. The rearrangement joins TRBV7-9 to TRBJ2-1; 9 bases align to TRBD1. The V segment lost 5 bases and the J segment 7 bases; nucleotides outside the gene matches: 6. The CDR3 sequence is 14 residues long. Per the germline V gene, CDR1 is SEHNR and CDR2 is FQNEAQ (reference sequence). The CDR3 here is CASSTDRGWNEQFF. The CDR3 nucleotides read TGTGCCAGCAGCACGGACAGGGGTTGGAATGAGCAGTTCTTC.

This clonotype has just a few counts. The rearrangement uses TRBV15 and TRBJ2-7, with TRBD2 identical over 8 bases. The germline V gene encodes CDR1 LNHNV and CDR2 YYDKDF (reference sequence). V lost 3 bases, J lost 1 base, and 8 bases stayed unmatched. CDR3 length: 16 amino acids. As DNA, the CDR3 is TGTGCCACCAGCAGGACTAGCGAGGGATCATCCTACGAGCAGTACTTC. This encodes CATSRTSEGSSYEQYF.

The gene calls are TRBV6-1 and TRBJ2-7; 8 nucleotides align to TRBD1. The CDR3 consists of 14 residues. Germline CDR1 MNHNS, CDR2 SASEGT. After removal of 10 bases from V and 3 bases from J, the junction contained 11 bases not matched to a gene. In DNA form, the CDR3 reads TGTGCCAACAGGCCTCAGGGGGCGCACTACGAGCAGTACTTC. It codes for CANRPQGAHYEQYF.

The genes are TRBV9 and TRBJ1-3, with D possibly being TRBD1 (6 bases). The CDR3 runs to 15 residues. The germline V gene encodes CDR1 SGDLS and CDR2 YYNGEE. V lost 0 bases and J 2 bases, leaving 9 bases between the germline ends. CDR3 bases: TGTGCCAGCAGCGTAGTGGGGGCGGCTGGAAACACCATATATTTT. Its translation: CASSVVGAAGNTIYF.

This clonotype has more than one count but fewer than ten. The V and J genes are TRBV3-1 and TRBJ2-1; 8 nucleotides line up with TRBD2. The V gene's germline CDR1 is LGHDT and CDR2 YNNKEL (reference sequence). This CDR3 has 21 residues. J gave up 0 bases and V 1 base, and 17 bases lay outside the gene matches. CDR3 nucleotide sequence: TGTGCCAGCAGCCAAGTTAGCTCAGTAGGACTAGCAGCCGACTCCTACAATGAGCAGTTCTTC. Translating gives CASSQVSSVGLAADSYNEQFF.

In this sample, this clonotype turned up many times. The gene calls are TRBV11-2 and TRBJ1-6; TRBD1 matches at 9 bases. This CDR3 contains 18 residues. The germline V gene encodes CDR1 SGHAT and CDR2 FQNNGV. Losses at the gene ends were 0 bases for V and 13 bases for J; bases not matched to a gene: 16. The CDR3 sequence: CASSLDQGQGRRHYPLHF. The CDR3 DNA reads as TGTGCCAGCAGCTTAGATCAGGGACAGGGAAGAAGGCACTACCCCCTCCACTTT.

V is TRBV6-5 and J is TRBJ2-2; D remains unclear. Germline loops: CDR1 MNHEY, CDR2 SVGAGI. This CDR3 has 13 residues. Deletions cut 2 bases from V and 8 bases from J, with 9 bases between. The CDR3: CASSYPNRGELFF. CDR3 DNA sequence: TGTGCCAGCAGTTACCCTAATCGAGGGGAGCTGTTTTTT.

There are many counts of this clonotype. V and J are TRBV6-1 and TRBJ2-7; D gene uncertain. Germline V lookup: CDR1 MNHNS, CDR2 SASEGT. This CDR3 contains 13 residues. V lost 5 bases, J lost 3 bases, and 11 bases lay in between. The CDR3 is CASSTEGIYEQYF. In DNA form, the CDR3 reads TGTGCCAGCAGTACCGAAGGGATCTACGAGCAGTACTTC.

The rearrangement uses TRBV20-1 and TRBJ1-2; unclear D gene. Trimming took 3 bases from V and 8 from J, leaving 7 bases between them. CDR1 is DFQATT and CDR2 is SNEGSKA in the germline V gene (reference sequence). This CDR3 spans 10 amino acids. The CDR3 is CSASRKGYTF. CDR3 in DNA: TGCAGTGCTAGTCGTAAAGGCTACACCTTC.

This clonotype occurred a few times. Written as DNA, the CDR3 is TGTGCCAGCAGCCGGGGACCAACCTACGAGCAGTACTTC. Translated, it gives CASSRGPTYEQYF. The chain uses TRBV27 and TRBJ2-7, with D perhaps assigned TRBD1 or TRBD2 (5 bases each). V gave up 6 bases and J gave up 2 bases, with 11 bases separating them. The CDR3 has 13 residues. CDR1 is MNHEY and CDR2 is SMNVEV in the germline V gene (reference sequence).

In this sample, this clonotype turned up many times. V is TRBV12-5 and J is TRBJ1-2; possibly TRBD1 for D (5 bases). CDR3 length: 14 amino acids. Germline CDR1 and CDR2: LGHNT and FRNRAP. The germline V and J ends were trimmed by 0 bases and 6 bases, with 11 bases remaining between them. CDR3 DNA: TGTGCTAGTGGTTTGGTACAGGCAGCGCATGGCTACACCTTC. Its protein product is CASGLVQAAHGYTF.

In its sample, this clonotype was seen many times. The genes are TRBV9 and TRBJ1-5, with 10 bases matching TRBD1. This CDR3 comprises 15 residues. The V gene's germline CDR1 is SGDLS and CDR2 YYNGEE. V shed 5 bases, J shed 5 bases, and the junction held 7 bases outside the gene matches. In DNA, the CDR3 is TGTGCCAGCAGTCCCGGGACAGGGGCCTATCAGCCCCAGCATTTT. This sequence encodes CASSPGTGAYQPQHF.

Only a few counts were recorded for this clonotype. The V call is TRBV27, the J call TRBJ2-7, with D possibly matching TRBD1 (6 bases). Germline values: CDR1 MNHEY, CDR2 SMNVEV (reference sequence). The CDR3 runs 14 residues. Trimming removed 2 bases from V and 5 bases from J, with 13 bases in between. The CDR3 bases are TGTGCCAGCAGTTTAGAGGGGGTAATCCACGAGCAGTACTTC. Amino acid sequence: CASSLEGVIHEQYF.

This clonotype was seen more than once but under ten times. This chain joins TRBV5-1 and TRBJ2-1; 7 bases fit TRBD2. The germline CDR1 and CDR2 sequences are SGHRS and YFSETQ. V lost 1 base, J lost 7 bases, and 5 bases stayed unmatched. The CDR3 consists of 14 residues. Written as DNA, the CDR3 is TGCGCCAGCAGCTTGAGCGGGGTTGATAATGAGCAGTTCTTC. As protein: CASSLSGVDNEQFF.

This clonotype was seen just once. A much bigger clone sits one base away, suggesting this may be a read error. The chain carries TRBV7-6 and TRBJ1-2; possible D gene TRBD1, 5 bases. Per the germline V gene, CDR1 is SGHVS and CDR2 is FNYEAQ. The CDR3 covers 15 residues. Trimming cost V 3 bases and J 3 bases, with 14 bases left between them. The CDR3 bases are TGTGCCAGCAGCTTCGACTTCCGGGGGGACTATGGCTACACCTTC. Translation gives CASSFDFRGDYGYTF.

V is TRBV4-1 and J is TRBJ2-1, with 7 nucleotides matching TRBD2. Losses at the gene ends were 6 bases for V and 4 bases for J; bases not matched to a gene: 9. The CDR3 extends over 15 amino acids. Germline CDR1 is MGHRA and CDR2 is YSYEKL. The DNA of the CDR3 is TGCGCCAGCAGAGAACGGGAGGAGGGTTACAATGAGCAGTTCTTC. It encodes CASREREEGYNEQFF.

This clonotype was seen a few times. The chain is built from TRBV29-1 and TRBJ2-7; TRBD2 matches 7 bases. The CDR3 sequence is 13 residues long. With 3 bases clipped from V and 7 bases from J, the junction kept 9 bases outside the gene matches. The V gene's germline CDR1 is SQVTM and CDR2 ANQGSEA. The CDR3 DNA sequence: TGCAGCGTTGAGGACGGAGGGAGGGATGAGCAGTACTTC. Translated, it gives CSVEDGGRDEQYF.